The 18 T cell receptor beta chains below come from one sample, sequenced in a study of blood T cell repertoires in COVID-19. This table comes from immunoSEQ multiplex PCR, and its TCRdb copy is limited to in-frame clones, with some not included. The sample yields some 240,000 clones, around 84% seen once. Material: peripheral blood. The receptors here all came from a man aged 45-65 years with active or convalescent COVID-19.

The chain joins TRBV6-5 to TRBJ1-2; 10 nucleotides line up with TRBD1. The CDR3 length is 14 residues. The trim removed 8 bases at V and 0 bases at J, leaving 3 bases unmatched. Germline V gives CDR1 MNHEY, CDR2 SVGAGI. For the CDR3, the DNA is TGTGCCAGCGGGACAGGGGCTACTAACTATGGCTACACCTTC. It yields the protein CASGTGATNYGYTF.

This chain's CDR3 is CSARALGAFF. The DNA of the CDR3 is TGCAGTGCTAGAGCCCTCGGAGCCTTTTTT. The gene calls are TRBV20-1 and TRBJ1-4; no definite D call. The CDR3 spans 10 residues. CDR1 DFQATT and CDR2 SNEGSKA come from the germline V gene (reference sequence). V was pared by 1 base and J by 17 bases, with 11 bases between.

This chain uses TRBV28 with TRBJ1-5; D call uncertain. CDR1 and CDR2 (germline): MDHEN, SYDVKM. There are 14 residues in the CDR3. The germline V and J ends were trimmed by 7 bases and 7 bases, with 17 bases remaining between them. The CDR3 sequence: CASTYGPPPQPQHF. CDR3 nucleotide sequence: TGTGCCAGCACCTATGGGCCCCCGCCCCAGCCCCAGCATTTT.

The chain joins TRBV5-3 to TRBJ2-2, with 11 bases fitting TRBD1. Being an ORF, TRBV5-3 has a function that is uncertain. The ends lost 6 bases at V and 9 bases at J; junction bases unmatched: 13. The length of the CDR3 is 16 residues. CDR3 sequence: CARTLSGQGVVRELFF. The CDR3 nucleotides are TGTGCCAGAACCCTCTCGGGACAGGGGGTTGTCAGGGAGCTGTTTTTT.

This chain links TRBV19 with TRBJ2-3; 7 bases line up with TRBD2. J lost 5 bases, V lost 7 bases, and 9 bases had no gene match. The CDR3 is made up of 14 amino acids. Per germline, CDR1 LNHDA and CDR2 SQIVND (reference sequence). The CDR3 region is CASMLAGAKDTQYF. Here the CDR3 DNA reads TGTGCCAGTATGTTGGCGGGAGCCAAAGATACGCAGTATTTT.

The V call is TRBV19, the J call TRBJ1-5; D might be TRBD1 (5 bases). The ends were cut back, 10 bases at V and 12 bases at J, with 19 bases in the middle. The CDR3 is 12 residues long. Germline V CDR1 and CDR2: LNHDA, SQIVND (reference sequence). Written as DNA, the CDR3 is TGTGCCACAAAAACACAAACAGGAATCCAGCATTTT. Translated, it gives CATKTQTGIQHF.

The V gene is TRBV6-2 or TRBV6-3, the J gene TRBJ1-2, with 7 bases matching TRBD1. The CDR3 extends over 15 amino acids. V was clipped by 2 bases and J by 6 bases; unmatched bases: 9. Germline V gives CDR1 MNHEY, CDR2 SVGEGT. The CDR3 coding sequence is TGTGCCAGCAGTTACGCGGGCCAGGGGGGTGATGGCTACACCTTC. This gives the protein CASSYAGQGGDGYTF.

The chain uses TRBV28 and TRBJ1-1, with D possibly TRBD1 on 6 matching bases. Trimming removed 8 bases from V and 4 bases from J, with 17 bases in between. The germline V gene has CDR1 MDHEN and CDR2 SYDVKM. The CDR3 length is 14 residues. CDR3: CASGGGRVGTEAFF. CDR3 nucleotide sequence: TGTGCCAGCGGCGGGGGGCGCGTTGGCACTGAAGCTTTCTTT.

The chain joins TRBV18 to TRBJ2-3; 14 bases match TRBD2. V dropped 6 bases and J dropped 11; count of bases not matched to a gene: 10. The CDR3 covers 15 residues. The germline V gene encodes CDR1 KGHSH and CDR2 LQKENI. CDR3 sequence (DNA): TGTGCCAGCTCGCCCGGGACTAGCGGGAGAAGGGGGCAGTATTTT. This codes for CASSPGTSGRRGQYF.

J is TRBJ1-4 and V is TRBV2; tentative D call: TRBD1 (6 bases). V gave up 2 bases and J gave up 8 bases, with 15 bases separating them. CDR1 and CDR2 from the germline V gene are SNHLY and FYNNEI. The CDR3 sequence is 15 residues long. CDR3: CASSERPGVGEKLFF. DNA of the CDR3: TGTGCCAGCAGTGAAAGACCAGGGGTAGGAGAAAAACTGTTTTTT.

The chain is built from TRBV5-1 and TRBJ1-1; possible D gene TRBD1, 6 bases. Trimming removed 3 bases from V and 3 bases from J, with 12 bases in between. This CDR3 contains 14 residues. Germline CDR1 is SGHRS and CDR2 is YFSETQ. CDR3 nucleotide sequence: TGCGCCAGCAGCTCTCAGGGGCCCCACACTGAAGCTTTCTTT. Residues: CASSSQGPHTEAFF.

V gene TRBV4-1 combines with J gene TRBJ2-7, with D maybe TRBD1 (6 bases). CDR1 and CDR2 (germline): MGHRA, YSYEKL. V lost 3 bases, J lost 3 bases, and 12 bases lay in between. This CDR3 is 14 amino acids long. This chain's CDR3 is CASSQGTQHYEQYF. DNA for the CDR3: TGCGCCAGCAGCCAGGGGACACAACACTACGAGCAGTACTTC.

V gene TRBV5-1 combines with J gene TRBJ2-2, with D uncertain. The CDR3 length is 13 residues. The germline V and J ends were trimmed by 4 bases and 6 bases, with 10 bases remaining between them. The germline gives CDR1 SGHRS, CDR2 YFSETQ. The CDR3: CASSALQAGELFF. CDR3 DNA: TGCGCCAGCAGCGCCCTGCAGGCCGGGGAGCTGTTTTTT. Variable domain in full (rest from reference TRBV5-1 and TRBJ2-2): KAGVTQTPRYLIKTRGQQVTLSCSPISGHRSVSWYQQTPGQGLQFLFEYFSETQRNKGNFPGRFSGRQFSNSRSEMNVSTLELGDSALYLCASSALQAGELFFGEGSRLTVL.

J is TRBJ1-4 and V is TRBV15; D gene uncertain. Trimming cost V 0 bases and J 8 bases, with 10 bases left between them. Looked up from germline, CDR1 is LNHNV and CDR2 is YYDKDF (reference sequence). This CDR3 region has 14 residues. CDR3 nucleotide sequence: TGTGCCACCAGCAGAGATCAACATATCGAAAAACTGTTTTTT. This gives the protein CATSRDQHIEKLFF.

The chain carries TRBV18 and TRBJ2-5, with D perhaps TRBD1 (6 bases). The V gene's germline CDR1 is KGHSH and CDR2 LQKENI. V shed 3 bases and J shed 1 base, with 27 bases lying between them. The CDR3 is 20 amino acids. As DNA, the CDR3 is TGTGCCAGCTCACCCAACAAGGGAACTCAACTTCTGACAGGCCAAGAGACCCAGTACTTC. Residues: CASSPNKGTQLLTGQETQYF.

This sequence joins TRBV7-2 and TRBJ1-5; tentatively, D is TRBD1 (5 bases). CDR1 and CDR2 from the germline V gene are SGHTA and FQGNSA. The CDR3 has 15 amino acids. With 3 bases removed from V and 5 bases from J, the gap between germline ends came to 14 bases. Here the CDR3 reads CASSFGSGLDQPQHF. CDR3 nucleotide sequence: TGTGCCAGCAGCTTTGGGTCAGGGTTGGATCAGCCCCAGCATTTT.

The chain links TRBV6-2 or TRBV6-3 to TRBJ2-3; TRBD2 agrees at 9 bases. There are 18 residues in the CDR3. The J segment lost 0 bases and the V segment lost 6 bases, leaving 13 bases of the junction unmatched. Germline-derived CDR1 and CDR2 are MNHEY and SVGEGT. The CDR3 region has the DNA TGTGCCAGCAGCTGCGGCGGGGAGCGGGGGGCTAGCACAGATACGCAGTATTTT. It specifies CASSCGGERGASTDTQYF.

The V and J genes are TRBV5-8 and TRBJ2-2, with a tentative D call TRBD2 (6 bases). Trimming took off 2 bases at V and 8 bases at J, with 16 bases between the two ends. CDR3 length equals 15 residues. In germline, CDR1 is SGHTS, CDR2 YDEGEE. The chain's CDR3 is CASSFHPPGGGELFF. The CDR3 DNA follows: TGTGCCAGCAGCTTCCACCCTCCCGGGGGTGGGGAGCTGTTTTTT.